What follows is one T cell receptor (beta chain) and its context. The table came from immunoSEQ multiplex PCR; TCRdb's copy has only in-frame clones and leaves some out. The sample consists of 2.3 million or so clones, approximately 93% of them appearing once. The source of the sample is a study of shared clonotypes between healthy human individuals. The ends lost 1 base at V and 4 bases at J; junction bases unmatched: 9. CDR1 is SGHVS and CDR2 is FQNEAQ in the germline V gene. The CDR3 covers 16 residues. This TCR derives from a man aged 18 to 29 in good health. Some clones in this sample may be carry-over from other donors' samples. This rearrangement joins TRBV7-8 to TRBJ2-5; 7 bases agree with TRBD2. The sequenced sample was naive CD4+ T cells from PBMCs. Specified subset: CD45RA+ positively selected. The CDR3: CASSLVEGRGGETQYF. In nucleotides, the CDR3 is TGTGCCAGCAGCTTAGTTGAGGGGAGGGGCGGAGAGACCCAGTACTTC.